The source of this T cell receptor (beta chain) is a study of identical twins. General study results and limits: Researchers caution that invariant MAIT and iNKT cells could partly confound zero-insertion analyses. Conclusions were based on cross-sectional statistical analysis, without following the same donors.

MiXCR, run by TCRdb on the 5' RACE reads, gives a single entry per CDR3 protein. The sample holds roughly 720,000 distinct CDR3 sequences, 15% to 20% seen once. This clonotype was observed a few times. Its antigen is not known. Trimming at V came to 2 bases and at J to 8 bases, leaving 8 bases not matched to a gene. The CDR3 extends over 14 amino acids. In germline, CDR1 is DFQATT, CDR2 SNEGSKA (reference sequence). This same sample was also part of a study on T cells expressing NK-cell markers. Turning to that study: It was sorted CD3+CD56-NKG2C+, CD3+CD56+NKG2C- and CD3+CD56+NKG2C+ T cells that provided the TCR beta repertoires. In several donors, dominant clonotypes made up about 25-65% of CD3+CD56-NKG2C+ cells.

The chain uses TRBV20-1 and TRBJ1-3, with 8 bases lining up with TRBD1. The sequenced sample consisted of PBMCs. This TCR was sampled from a woman in her late teens or twenties in good health. CDR3 region: CSARPGGPGDTIYF. Here the CDR3 DNA reads TGCAGTGCTAGACCAGGGGGCCCGGGAGACACCATATATTTT.